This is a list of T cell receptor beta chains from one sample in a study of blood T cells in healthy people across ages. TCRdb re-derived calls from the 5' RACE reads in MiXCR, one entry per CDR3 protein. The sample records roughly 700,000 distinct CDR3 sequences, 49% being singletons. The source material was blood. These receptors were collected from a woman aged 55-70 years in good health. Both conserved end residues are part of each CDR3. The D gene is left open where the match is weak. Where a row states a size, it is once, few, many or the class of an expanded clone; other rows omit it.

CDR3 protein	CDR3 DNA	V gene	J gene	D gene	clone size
CAGGQTYEQYF	TGTGCCGGAGGACAGACCTACGAGCAGTACTTC	TRBV28	TRBJ2-7	NA	NA
CASSLAPGVVGYGYTF	TGCGCCAGCAGCTTGGCCCCGGGAGTTGTAGGGTATGGCTACACCTTC	TRBV5-1	TRBJ1-2	NA	once
CASSLGGDRHAEAFF	TGTGCCAGCAGCTTAGGCGGAGACCGACACGCTGAAGCTTTCTTT	TRBV7-2	TRBJ1-1	NA	few
CASNPQTSYEQYF	TGTGCCAGCAACCCCCAGACCTCCTACGAGCAGTACTTC	TRBV6-6	TRBJ2-7	NA	NA
CASSQDLGSVTDTQYF	TGCGCCAGCAGCCAAGATCTGGGATCTGTTACAGATACGCAGTATTTT	TRBV4-3	TRBJ2-3	NA	NA
CASSLGRRLGEQYF	TGTGCCAGCAGCTTGGGACGGAGATTGGGCGAGCAGTACTTC	TRBV7-2	TRBJ2-7	NA	NA
CASSFGGTSYEQYF	TGCGCCAGCAGCTTTGGCGGGACCTCCTACGAGCAGTACTTC	TRBV5-1	TRBJ2-7	NA	many
CASDRDRREQYF	TGTGCCAGCGACCGGGACCGCCGCGAGCAGTACTTC	TRBV2	TRBJ2-7	NA	NA
CASTPGLTKETQYF	TGTGCCAGTACCCCAGGGCTTACGAAAGAGACCCAGTACTTC	TRBV7-2	TRBJ2-5	NA	many
CASSSRQGVASGANVLTF	TGTGCCAGCAGTTCGAGACAGGGCGTCGCCTCTGGGGCCAACGTCCTGACTTTC	TRBV27	TRBJ2-6	TRBD1	NA
CSASSPSGTSGRGSETQYF	TGCAGTGCTAGTTCCCCCTCCGGGACTAGCGGGAGAGGCAGTGAGACCCAGTACTTC	TRBV20-1	TRBJ2-5	TRBD2	NA
CASSGGQNNEQFF	TGCGCCAGCAGCGGGGGACAAAACAATGAGCAGTTCTTC	TRBV5-1	TRBJ2-1	NA	NA
CASSLVRSGTGYEKLFF	TGTGCCAGCAGCTTAGTGCGGTCGGGGACGGGCTATGAAAAACTGTTTTTT	TRBV7-2	TRBJ1-4	NA	NA
CASSIGGGRVNEQFF	TGTGCCAGCAGTATAGGGGGGGGGCGGGTCAATGAGCAGTTCTTC	TRBV6-5	TRBJ2-1	NA	once
CASSSRRWASGSIPYNEQFF	TGCGCCAGCAGCTCGCGCCGCTGGGCTAGCGGGAGTATCCCCTACAATGAGCAGTTCTTC	TRBV5-1	TRBJ2-1	TRBD2	few
CSAGSGLGFEQYF	TGCAGTGCTGGGTCGGGGTTAGGGTTCGAGCAGTACTTC	TRBV20-1	TRBJ2-7	NA	NA
CSARVWRSSYEQYF	TGCAGTGCTAGAGTGTGGCGGTCCTCCTACGAGCAGTACTTC	TRBV20-1	TRBJ2-7	NA	few
CASRIAGPYEQYF	TGTGCCAGCAGAATAGCGGGTCCCTACGAGCAGTACTTC	TRBV12-3/TRBV12-4	TRBJ2-7	TRBD2	NA
CASSQDPGGPRAYNEQFF	TGCGCCAGCAGCCAAGATCCGGGCGGACCGCGGGCCTACAATGAGCAGTTCTTC	TRBV4-3	TRBJ2-1	NA	few
CASSLGGYYTDTQYF	TGTGCCAGCAGCTTAGGCGGGTATTACACAGATACGCAGTATTTT	TRBV7-2	TRBJ2-3	NA	NA
CATSSGVGVEAFF	TGTGCCACCAGCAGCGGGGTGGGGGTTGAAGCTTTCTTT	TRBV15	TRBJ1-1	NA	few
CASSQDRSGRNQETQYF	TGTGCCAGCAGCCAAGATAGGAGCGGACGTAACCAAGAGACCCAGTACTTC	TRBV3-1	TRBJ2-5	NA	few